The present TCR beta chain was sequenced within a study of T cells in localized non-small cell lung cancer. In germline, CDR1 is SGHRS, CDR2 YFSETQ. V lost 2 bases to trimming and J lost 5 bases, with 8 bases between them. There are 13 residues in the CDR3. Study conclusions and caveats: Overall survival was longer when the density of T cells in the blood was higher. One tumor region alone was sequenced, and heterogeneity therefore remains possible.

Remarks on this clone: The target antigen is unknown.

Sequencing was performed with immunoSEQ multiplex PCR; in TCRdb, only in-frame clones are kept and a portion is missing. Among fewer than 45,000 clones listed, about four fifths were seen once. This sample comprised peripheral blood, obtained before any cancer treatment. The TCR comes from a male donor older than 55 with stage III squamous cell lung carcinoma. The chain couples TRBV5-1 to TRBJ2-1, with D perhaps TRBD1 (5 bases). The CDR3 sequence is CASSFQGNNEQFF. The CDR3 bases are TGCGCCAGCAGCTTCCAGGGAAACAATGAGCAGTTCTTC.